Listed below are T cell receptor beta chains from one sample, sequenced in a study of tumor and adjacent non-tumor tissue in lung cancer. From the multiplex PCR reads, TCRdb called clonotypes with MiXCR, one entry per CDR3 protein. The sample consists of some 74,000 distinct CDR3 sequences, roughly 72% of them appearing once. Sequenced sample: lung tumor tissue. Every receptor here comes from a woman in her 40s with non-small cell lung cancer. Each CDR3 is given with its conserved first and last residue.

V: TRBV11-2
length: 14
CDR3: CASSLDGRVWGPFF

V: TRBV6-1
length: 15
CDR3: CASSGSREVNQPEHF

V: TRBV6-1
length: 14
CDR3: CASSESGRGNTQYF

V: TRBV11-3
length: 15
CDR3: CARNAASNTYNEQFF

V: TRBV6-1
length: 14
CDR3: CANSPTRGPYGYTF

V: TRBV11-1
length: 16
CDR3: CVSRSSGTGNTGELFF

V: TRBV5-6
length: 11
CDR3: CASSTTREQYF

V: TRBV11-2
length: 16
CDR3: CANSKALAALYNEQFF

V: TRBV25-1
length: 9
CDR3: CASGDEQYF

V: TRBV6-1
length: 14
CDR3: CASSEPGTSQPQHF

V: TRBV29-1
length: 9
CDR3: CIVEYEQFF

V: TRBV11-2
length: 11
CDR3: CTIIKSYEQYF

V: TRBV11-2
length: 17
CDR3: CATTLSNSGGLQETQYF

V: TRBV11-2
length: 12
CDR3: CASSLRQDGQYF

V: TRBV6-6
length: 15
CDR3: CASSGGQGVNIEQYF

V: TRBV6-1
length: 15
CDR3: CASREGSIMDSPLHF

V: TRBV6-1
length: 14
CDR3: CACNKQGRGTEAFF

V: TRBV6-5
length: 15
CDR3: CASNSTGTGGGEQFF

V: TRBV5-4
length: 14
CDR3: CASNLTSGDNEQFF

V: TRBV11-2
length: 18
CDR3: CARCPNGGVPRLQETQYF

V: TRBV20-1
length: 16
CDR3: CTARGGQLLLQEPQYF

V: TRBV24-1
length: 14
CDR3: CATSVGRGSYGYTF

V: TRBV11-3
length: 15
CDR3: CASSRLVRPNYGYTF

V: TRBV11-2
length: 16
CDR3: CASSLGLEGDRYGQYF

V: TRBV6-1
length: 14
CDR3: CASGEAPINQPQHF